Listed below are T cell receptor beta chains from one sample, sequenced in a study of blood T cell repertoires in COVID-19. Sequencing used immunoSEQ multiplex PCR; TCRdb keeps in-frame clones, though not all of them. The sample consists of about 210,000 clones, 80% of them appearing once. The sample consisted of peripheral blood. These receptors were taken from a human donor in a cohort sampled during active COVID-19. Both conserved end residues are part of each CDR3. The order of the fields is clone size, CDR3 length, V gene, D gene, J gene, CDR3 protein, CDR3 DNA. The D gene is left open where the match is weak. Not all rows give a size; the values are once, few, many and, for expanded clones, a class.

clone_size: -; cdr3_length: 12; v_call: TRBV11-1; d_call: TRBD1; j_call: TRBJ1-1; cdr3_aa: CASSTRTGKAFF; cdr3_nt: TGTGCCAGCAGCACACGGACAGGGAAGGCTTTCTTT
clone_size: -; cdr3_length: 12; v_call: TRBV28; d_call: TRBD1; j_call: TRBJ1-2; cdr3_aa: CASSSDRDGYTF; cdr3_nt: TGTGCCAGCAGTTCGGACAGGGATGGCTACACCTTC
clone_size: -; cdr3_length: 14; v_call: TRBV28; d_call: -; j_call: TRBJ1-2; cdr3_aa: CAGSLSGGSYGYTF; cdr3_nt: TGTGCCGGCTCTCTATCTGGGGGCTCCTATGGCTACACCTTC
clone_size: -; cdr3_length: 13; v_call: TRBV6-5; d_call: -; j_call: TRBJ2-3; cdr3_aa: CASKRQITDTQYF; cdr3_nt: TGTGCCAGCAAAAGACAAATCACAGATACGCAGTATTTT
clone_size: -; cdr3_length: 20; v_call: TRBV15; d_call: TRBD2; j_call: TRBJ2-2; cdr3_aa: CATSRLPWGLAGGIAGELFF; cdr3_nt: TGTGCCACCAGCAGACTACCCTGGGGACTAGCGGGAGGTATAGCCGGGGAGCTGTTTTTT
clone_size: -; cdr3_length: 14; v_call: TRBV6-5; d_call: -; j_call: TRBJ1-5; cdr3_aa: CASKGGTGNQPQHF; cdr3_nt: TGTGCCAGCAAAGGAGGGACGGGCAATCAGCCCCAGCATTTT
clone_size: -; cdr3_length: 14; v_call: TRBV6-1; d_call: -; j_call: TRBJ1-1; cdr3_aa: CASSEGGGGTEAFF; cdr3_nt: TGTGCCAGCAGTGAAGGAGGGGGGGGCACTGAAGCTTTCTTT
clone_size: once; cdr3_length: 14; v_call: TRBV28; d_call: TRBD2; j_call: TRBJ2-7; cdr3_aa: CASSWGRALFEQYF; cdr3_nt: TGTGCCAGCAGTTGGGGGAGGGCCCTATTTGAGCAGTACTTC
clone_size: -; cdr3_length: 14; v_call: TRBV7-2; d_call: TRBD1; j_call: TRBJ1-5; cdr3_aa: CASSPGGFNQPQHF; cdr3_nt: TGTGCCAGCAGCCCAGGGGGGTTCAATCAGCCCCAGCATTTT
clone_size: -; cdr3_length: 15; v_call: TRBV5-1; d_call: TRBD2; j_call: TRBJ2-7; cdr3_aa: CASSPSGGGSYEQYF; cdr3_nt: TGCGCCAGCAGCCCCTCCGGGGGGGGATCCTACGAGCAGTACTTC
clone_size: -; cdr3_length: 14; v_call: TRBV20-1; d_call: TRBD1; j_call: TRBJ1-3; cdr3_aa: CSATDRAAGNTIYF; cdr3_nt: TGCAGTGCTACTGACAGGGCGGCTGGAAACACCATATATTTT
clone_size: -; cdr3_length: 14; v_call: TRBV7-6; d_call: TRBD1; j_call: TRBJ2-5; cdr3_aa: CASSPGQGSETQYF; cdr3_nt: TGTGCCAGCAGCCCAGGACAGGGCAGTGAGACCCAGTACTTC
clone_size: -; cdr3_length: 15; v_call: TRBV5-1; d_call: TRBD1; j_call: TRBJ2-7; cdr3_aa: CASSPPGTGPHEQYF; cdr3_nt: TGCGCCAGCAGCCCACCCGGGACAGGGCCCCACGAGCAGTACTTC
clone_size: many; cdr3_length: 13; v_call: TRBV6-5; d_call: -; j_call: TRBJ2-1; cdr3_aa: CASRQQDYNEQFF; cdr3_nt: TGTGCCAGCAGACAACAGGATTACAATGAGCAGTTCTTC
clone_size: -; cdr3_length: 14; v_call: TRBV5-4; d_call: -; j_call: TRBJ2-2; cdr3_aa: CASSLVVGAGELFF; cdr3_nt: TGTGCCAGCAGCTTGGTCGTCGGGGCCGGGGAGCTGTTTTTT
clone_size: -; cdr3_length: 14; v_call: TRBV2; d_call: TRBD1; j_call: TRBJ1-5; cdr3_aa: CASRVDRDDQPQHF; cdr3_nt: TGTGCCAGCAGGGTTGACAGGGATGATCAGCCCCAGCATTTT
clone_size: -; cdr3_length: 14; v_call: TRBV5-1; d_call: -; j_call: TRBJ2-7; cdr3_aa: CASSLAGGYYEQYF; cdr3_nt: TGCGCCAGCAGCTTGGCCGGGGGTTACTACGAGCAGTACTTC
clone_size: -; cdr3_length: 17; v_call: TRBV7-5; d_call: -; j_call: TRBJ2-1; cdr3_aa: CARSLEGRANSYNEQFF; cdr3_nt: TGTGCCAGAAGCTTAGAAGGGCGGGCTAACTCCTACAATGAGCAGTTCTTC
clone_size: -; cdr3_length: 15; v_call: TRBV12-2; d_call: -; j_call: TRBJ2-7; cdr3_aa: CASRLGLPNPYEQYF; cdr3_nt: TGTGCAAGTCGCTTAGGACTACCCAACCCCTACGAGCAGTACTTC
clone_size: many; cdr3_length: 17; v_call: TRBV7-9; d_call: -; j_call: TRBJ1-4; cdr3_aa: CASSLGALIATNEKLFF; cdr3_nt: TGTGCCAGCAGCTTAGGAGCCCTTATTGCAACTAATGAAAAACTGTTTTTT
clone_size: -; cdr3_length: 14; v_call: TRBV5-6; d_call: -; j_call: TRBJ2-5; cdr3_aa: CASSFAPGGETQYF; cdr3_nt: TGTGCCAGCAGCTTTGCGCCAGGGGGGGAGACCCAGTACTTC
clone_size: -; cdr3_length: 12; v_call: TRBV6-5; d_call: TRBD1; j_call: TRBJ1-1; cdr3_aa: CASSTGQGSAFF; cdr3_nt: TGTGCCAGCAGTACGGGACAGGGCTCCGCTTTCTTT
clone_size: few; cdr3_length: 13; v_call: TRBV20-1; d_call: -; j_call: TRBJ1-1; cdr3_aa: CSASTGYGTEAFF; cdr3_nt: TGCAGTGCTAGTACAGGGTATGGCACTGAAGCTTTCTTT
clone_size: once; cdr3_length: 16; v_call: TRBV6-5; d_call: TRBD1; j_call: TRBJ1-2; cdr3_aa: CASSYFGGQGHYGYTF; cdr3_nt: TGTGCCAGCAGTTACTTCGGGGGACAGGGCCACTATGGCTACACCTTC